The sample holds a few counts of the clone carrying this T cell receptor beta chain. Its cognate antigen is unknown. The data originate from a study of T cell responses to AZD1222 COVID-19 vaccine. Study-level background: Investigators merged groups given second doses at roughly 4 or roughly 12 weeks.

TCRdb keeps only in-frame clones here, not all; method: immunoSEQ multiplex PCR. The sample has about 90,000 clones, roughly 88% seen once; the top ten hold approximately 15%. Findings of the study overall: There were repertoire samples only from the period after the peak T cell response.

This CDR3 comprises 14 residues. V lost 0 bases, J lost 6 bases, and 10 bases lay in between. The germline CDR1 and CDR2 sequences are SGHDT and YYEEEE. The J gene is TRBJ2-1, the V gene TRBV5-6; TRBD1 is a possible D gene (5 bases). The clonotype was recovered from an adult in good health. The specimen comprised peripheral blood, sampled on day 0 of AZD1222 vaccination. CDR3 loop: CASSLDRSGNEQFF. The CDR3 DNA reads as TGTGCCAGCAGCTTGGACAGGTCTGGCAATGAGCAGTTCTTC. Full variable domain (outside the CDR3, taken from reference TRBV5-6 and TRBJ2-1): DAGVTQSPTHLIKTRGQQVTLRCSPKSGHDTVSWYQQALGQGPQFIFQYYEEEERQRGNFPDRFSGHQFPNYSSELNVNALLLGDSALYLCASSLDRSGNEQFFGPGTRLTVL.